Listed below are T cell receptor beta chains from one sample, sequenced in a study of blood T cell repertoires in COVID-19. Profiling relied on immunoSEQ multiplex PCR, and the TCRdb table lists in-frame clones only, not all of them. The sample lists about 260,000 clones; around 86% were seen once. Sequencing was done on a sample of peripheral blood. These receptors were taken from a middle-aged man who had recovered from COVID-19. Each CDR3 is given with its conserved first and last residue. The order of the fields is clone size, J gene, D gene, V gene, CDR3 protein, CDR3 DNA. A D gene is named only where the DNA matches it firmly. Rows may omit the clone size; those that give it use once, few, many or a size class.

size: .
J: TRBJ2-6
D: .
V: TRBV10-3
CDR3: CAITDTGQGDGANVLTF
DNA: TGTGCCATCACCGACACTGGTCAGGGTGACGGGGCCAACGTCCTGACTTTC

size: .
J: TRBJ2-3
D: .
V: TRBV18
CDR3: CASSRSASGTDTQYF
DNA: TGTGCCAGCTCACGAAGTGCGAGCGGCACAGATACGCAGTATTTT

size: .
J: TRBJ1-3
D: .
V: TRBV27
CDR3: CASSLGPTSGNTIYF
DNA: TGTGCCAGCAGTTTAGGGCCGACCTCTGGAAACACCATATATTTT

size: .
J: TRBJ1-1
D: TRBD1
V: TRBV19
CDR3: CASSTLRTGEAFF
DNA: TGTGCCAGTAGTACCCTACGGACAGGTGAAGCTTTCTTT

size: .
J: TRBJ2-5
D: .
V: TRBV11-2
CDR3: CASSPRGETQYF
DNA: TGTGCCAGCAGCCCCAGGGGAGAGACCCAGTACTTC

size: .
J: TRBJ2-1
D: TRBD2
V: TRBV5-1
CDR3: CASRVSAGDYNEQFF
DNA: TGCGCCAGCAGAGTCTCAGCGGGAGACTACAATGAGCAGTTCTTC

size: once
J: TRBJ1-6
D: TRBD1
V: TRBV19
CDR3: CASSIRGLGQGIVISPLHF
DNA: TGTGCCAGTAGTATTCGGGGTTTGGGACAGGGGATCGTGATTTCACCCCTCCACTTT

size: .
J: TRBJ2-3
D: .
V: TRBV30
CDR3: CAGTTVTDTQYF
DNA: TGTGCCGGGACAACGGTCACAGATACGCAGTATTTT

size: .
J: TRBJ2-1
D: TRBD2
V: TRBV6-8
CDR3: CAKAGAAYNEQFF
DNA: TGTGCCAAAGCGGGAGCTGCCTACAATGAGCAGTTCTTC

size: .
J: TRBJ1-1
D: TRBD1
V: TRBV27
CDR3: CASSGGQGGFKYTEAFF
DNA: TGTGCCAGCAGTGGGGGACAGGGGGGTTTTAAGTACACTGAAGCTTTCTTT

size: .
J: TRBJ2-1
D: .
V: TRBV7-2
CDR3: CASSSVVSYNEQFF
DNA: TGTGCCAGCAGCTCTGTCGTCTCCTACAATGAGCAGTTCTTC

size: .
J: TRBJ1-5
D: .
V: TRBV19
CDR3: CASSRTGLRDHNQPQHF
DNA: TGTGCCAGTAGTCGTACAGGGTTGAGGGATCATAATCAGCCCCAGCATTTT

size: once
J: TRBJ2-1
D: .
V: TRBV12-3/TRBV12-4
CDR3: CASSFGSWDEQFF
DNA: TGTGCCAGCAGTTTCGGGAGCTGGGATGAGCAGTTCTTC

size: .
J: TRBJ2-5
D: TRBD1
V: TRBV7-9
CDR3: CASTSTPTGGAETQYF
DNA: TGTGCCAGCACCTCAACGCCGACAGGGGGAGCGGAGACCCAGTACTTC

size: .
J: TRBJ2-4
D: .
V: TRBV3-1/TRBV3-2
CDR3: CASSGAGPIAKNIQYF
DNA: TGTGCCAGCAGCGGGGCAGGCCCGATAGCCAAAAACATTCAGTACTTC

size: .
J: TRBJ2-1
D: TRBD1
V: TRBV7-9
CDR3: CASSSLTGTGDNEQFF
DNA: TGTGCCAGCAGCTCCTTAACTGGGACAGGGGACAATGAGCAGTTCTTC

size: .
J: TRBJ2-5
D: .
V: TRBV7-8
CDR3: CASSLGTPLAQYF
DNA: TGTGCCAGCAGCTTAGGGACTCCTTTGGCCCAGTACTTC

size: few
J: TRBJ2-1
D: .
V: TRBV27
CDR3: CASRGGNVGNEQFF
DNA: TGTGCCAGCAGGGGCGGGAATGTTGGCAATGAGCAGTTCTTC

size: .
J: TRBJ1-5
D: .
V: TRBV5-6
CDR3: CASSLGQGLQPQHF
DNA: TGTGCCAGCAGCTTGGGGCAGGGGCTTCAGCCCCAGCATTTT

size: .
J: TRBJ1-4
D: .
V: TRBV6-5
CDR3: CASRFFRATNEKLFF
DNA: TGTGCCAGCAGGTTCTTCAGGGCAACTAATGAAAAACTGTTTTTT